This T cell receptor beta chain was captured in a study of blood T cell repertoires in COVID-19. Overall study context: The United States, Italy and Spain were the sources of the acute and convalescent COVID-19 samples. Sample material is recorded as cDNA or gDNA derived from T cells, B-cell-depleted T cells, or PBMCs.

Under the authors' procedure: Amplified reference gene primers provided the basis for estimating nucleated cell counts. Measured with immunoSEQ multiplex PCR; TCRdb has only the in-frame clones, and not every one. The V and J calls and clone size were taken over from that table, and D and trimming were inferred from the DNA. This table holds around 150,000 clones, 84% found once. Trimming took off 9 bases at V and 4 bases at J, with 13 bases between the two ends. CDR1 and CDR2 (germline): KGHDR, SFDVKD. CDR3 length: 13 amino acids. This clone was detected only once. The sequence was obtained from a human donor in a cohort sampled during active COVID-19. The chain joins TRBV24-1 to TRBJ2-3; possibly TRBD1 for D (5 bases). The sequenced material came from peripheral blood. DNA of the CDR3: TGTGCCACCTATGACAGTAGTGCAGATACGCAGTATTTT. Its translation is CATYDSSADTQYF.